This TCR beta chain was obtained from a study of T cells in Graves' hyperthyroidism and ophthalmopathy. The length of the CDR3 is 19 residues. The germline V gene encodes CDR1 LNHDA and CDR2 SQIVND (reference sequence). Trimming removed 6 bases from V and 0 bases from J; junction bases left unmatched: 13. Whole-study findings and limits: Ophthalmopathy and stable hyperthyroidism were separated by a 13 V-J model. In blood, most of the thyroid clonotypes expanded above 0.001 were also present.

Investigators excluded patients with uncontrolled infection, other autoimmune disease, pregnancy or lactation. Each diagnosis was grounded in clinical symptoms, serum thyroxine and TRAb, thyroid ultrasound, and orbital computed tomography. Researchers amplified the TCR beta CDR3 regions from RNA transcripts. The HTBI primer set served for first-round RT-PCR of the TCR CDR3. In TCRdb, the multiplex PCR reads were re-called with MiXCR into one record per CDR3 protein. This repertoire shows 450,000 to 700,000 distinct CDR3 sequences, around 45% found once; its top ten account for 15% to 20%. This clonotype turned up a few times. Its antigen is still unknown.

Sequenced sample: peripheral blood or thyroid tissue (not recorded which). V is TRBV19 and J is TRBJ2-6, with 8 nucleotides matching TRBD2. This receptor was identified in an adult woman with Graves' disease, either hyperthyroidism or ophthalmopathy (not recorded which). For the CDR3, the DNA is TGTGCCAGTAGCCCGATTTTAGCTAGCGGGTACTCTGGGGCCAACGTCCTGACTTTC. This encodes CASSPILASGYSGANVLTF.